The sequence of this T cell receptor beta chain was determined in a study of T cells after yellow fever vaccination. V dropped 4 bases and J dropped 1; count of bases not matched to a gene: 9. CDR3 size: 17 residues. In germline, CDR1 is LGHDT, CDR2 YNNKEL (reference sequence). TCRdb re-derived calls from the 5' RACE reads in MiXCR, one entry per CDR3 protein. The sample lists roughly 60,000 distinct CDR3 sequences, around 7% occurring once. This clonotype was observed many times. This sequence originates from a man between 18 and 29 years old who received the YFV17D yellow fever vaccine. The rearrangement uses TRBV3-1 and TRBJ2-3; 9 bases fit TRBD1. This specimen consisted of CD8+ T cells sorted from PBMCs, obtained on the day of the first yellow fever vaccination. The CDR3 DNA is TGTGCCAGCAGCCTTCGTACAGGGGGCACCGGCACAGATACGCAGTATTTT. It is translated as CASSLRTGGTGTDTQYF.